One and the same sample provided the 16 T cell receptor beta chains below, sequenced in a study of T cell responses to AZD1222 COVID-19 vaccine. Repertoires were generated with immunoSEQ multiplex PCR, while TCRdb's copy carries only in-frame clones and drops some. This table holds over 120,000 clones, roughly nine tenths found once. Sequencing used peripheral blood, obtained on day 0 of AZD1222 vaccination. These receptor sequences come from an adult in good health.

The chain links TRBV12-3 or TRBV12-4 to TRBJ2-5, with D perhaps TRBD1 or TRBD2 (5 bases each). The CDR3 consists of 13 residues. V was shortened by 3 bases and J by 4 bases, with 9 bases between the two germline ends. CDR3 region: CASSLWGRETQYF. CDR3 nucleotides: TGTGCCAGCAGTTTGTGGGGGAGAGAGACCCAGTACTTC.

The chain has TRBV6-1 and TRBJ2-1, with 8 bases matching TRBD2. Per the germline V gene, CDR1 is MNHNS and CDR2 is SASEGT. The CDR3 runs to 18 residues. The V gene end was trimmed by 2 bases and the J gene end by 0 bases; junction bases not matched to a gene: 9. The CDR3 protein is CASSELGAGATSYNEQFF. In nucleotides, the CDR3 is TGTGCCAGCAGTGAATTGGGAGCGGGGGCGACCTCCTACAATGAGCAGTTCTTC.

About this clone itself: The junction departs from the called germline gene at one end, perhaps through a read error. The V call is TRBV24-1, the J call TRBJ1-5; a weak D match, TRBD1 (5 bases). The CDR3 runs 14 residues. CDR1 is KGHDR and CDR2 is SFDVKD in the germline V gene. This CDR3 reads CATSDSRTNQPQHF. DNA for the CDR3: TGTGCCACCAGCGATTCACGGACAAATCAGCCCCAGCATTTT.

The chain combines TRBV9 with TRBJ1-2; 7 nucleotides align to TRBD1. This CDR3 is 15 amino acids long. CDR1 and CDR2 from the germline V gene are SGDLS and YYNGEE. Trimming cost V 5 bases and J 2 bases; bases outside gene matches: 9. The CDR3, as DNA: TGTGCCAGCAGTCTAACAGGGGCCAACAACTATGGCTACACCTTC. It specifies CASSLTGANNYGYTF. Together with reference TRBV9 and TRBJ1-2, the CDR3 gives the full variable domain: DSGVTQTPKHLITATGQRVTLRCSPRSGDLSVYWYQQSLDQGLQFLIQYYNGEERAKGNILERFSAQQFPDLHSELNLSSLELGDSALYFCASSLTGANNYGYTFGSGTRLTVV.

The gene calls are TRBV7-6 and TRBJ2-5; D gene ambiguous. Per the germline V gene, CDR1 is SGHVS and CDR2 is FNYEAQ. The V and J ends lost 5 bases and 5 bases respectively, with 9 bases between them. This CDR3 region has 12 residues. The CDR3 coding sequence is TGTGCCAGCAGCCGAACGGGCGAGACCCAGTACTTC. This sequence encodes CASSRTGETQYF.

This sequence joins TRBV5-1 and TRBJ1-2; unclear D gene. Germline V gene sequence: CDR1 SGHRS, CDR2 YFSETQ. V lost 3 bases, J lost 4 bases, and 16 bases lay in between. The CDR3 totals 15 residues. CDR3 loop: CASSSGRQTTYGYTF. The CDR3 coding sequence is TGCGCCAGCAGCTCCGGACGCCAAACGACCTATGGCTACACCTTC.

The rearrangement uses TRBV7-8 and TRBJ1-5; possibly TRBD1 for D (5 bases). The CDR3 totals 17 residues. V gave up 1 base and J gave up 0 bases, with 13 bases separating them. Germline V lookup: CDR1 SGHVS, CDR2 FQNEAQ. The CDR3 sequence: CASSLVGGGFSNQPQHF. Written as DNA, the CDR3 is TGTGCCAGCAGCTTAGTGGGGGGGGGTTTTAGCAATCAGCCCCAGCATTTT.

The chain links TRBV9 to TRBJ1-3; a possible D gene is TRBD1 (5 bases). Looked up from germline, CDR1 is SGDLS and CDR2 is YYNGEE. This CDR3 region has 15 residues. V lost 6 bases to trimming and J lost 4 bases, with 17 bases between them. In nucleotides, the CDR3 is TGTGCCAGCAACAAGATGGGGGACTTGGGAAACACCATATATTTT. This encodes CASNKMGDLGNTIYF.

This chain links TRBV28 with TRBJ1-3; 9 bases are a match to TRBD1. The CDR3 is 18 residues long. Germline trimming cut 5 bases from V and 1 base from J; bases unmatched to any gene: 12. CDR1 and CDR2 (germline): MDHEN, SYDVKM. CDR3 in DNA: TGTGCCAGCAGTCCCCGGACAGGGGCGAAACTTTCTGGAAACACCATATATTTT. This codes for CASSPRTGAKLSGNTIYF.

The genes are TRBV9 and TRBJ2-2; D remains ambiguous. Germline V lookup: CDR1 SGDLS, CDR2 YYNGEE. This CDR3 contains 12 residues. V dropped 3 bases and J dropped 1 base, with 1 base sitting between them. The CDR3 nucleotides are TGTGCCAGCAGCGAGAACACCGGGGAGCTGTTTTTT. It encodes CASSENTGELFF.

The chain employs TRBV19 and TRBJ2-6; D possibly matches TRBD1 or TRBD2 (6 bases each). The CDR3 totals 17 residues. The V and J ends lost 7 bases and 3 bases respectively, with 19 bases between them. Per the germline V gene, CDR1 is LNHDA and CDR2 is SQIVND (reference sequence). The CDR3 DNA is TGTGCCAGTAAGGGGGGTAAGGGGACGGATGGGGCCAACGTCCTGACTTTC. This codes for CASKGGKGTDGANVLTF.

This clone has just one count. The chain links TRBV3-1 (or the pseudogene TRBV3-2) to TRBJ2-7; TRBD1 matches at 7 bases. J was trimmed by 0 bases and V by 2 bases; bases with no gene match: 10. This CDR3 is 17 amino acids long. Germline V gene sequence: CDR1 LGHDT, CDR2 YNNKEL (reference sequence). DNA for the CDR3: TGTGCCAGCAGCCAACAACTGGCCCGGACAGGCTCCTACGAGCAGTACTTC. It is translated as CASSQQLARTGSYEQYF.

The genes are TRBV29-1 and TRBJ2-5, with 7 bases that match TRBD1. Looked up from germline, CDR1 is SQVTM and CDR2 is ANQGSEA. The CDR3 has 14 residues. The junction had 6 bases not matched to a gene; V was cut back by 4 bases and J by 1 base. CDR3 sequence (DNA): TGCAGCGTTGGTTTCAGGGGGTTCCAAGAGACCCAGTACTTC. It translates to CSVGFRGFQETQYF.

The rearrangement uses TRBV27 and TRBJ1-2; D unresolved. The germline V and J ends were trimmed by 3 bases and 5 bases, with 19 bases remaining between them. Germline-derived CDR1 and CDR2 are MNHEY and SMNVEV (reference sequence). The CDR3 consists of 16 residues. Here the CDR3 reads CASSFLYRGSGYGYTF. The CDR3 bases are TGTGCCAGCAGTTTTTTGTATCGGGGTAGTGGGTATGGCTACACCTTC.

Only a few counts were recorded for this clone. The chain joins TRBV7-9 to TRBJ2-7; tentative D call: TRBD2 (5 bases). Germline V gene lookup returns CDR1 SEHNR and CDR2 FQNEAQ (reference sequence). The CDR3 covers 15 residues. V lost 1 base and J 6 bases, leaving 16 bases between the germline ends. The CDR3 spells CASSLGENPRVEQYF. CDR3 nucleotide sequence: TGTGCCAGCAGCTTAGGGGAGAATCCCCGGGTCGAGCAGTACTTC. The full variable domain, in which reference TRBV7-9 and TRBJ2-7 provide the parts outside the CDR3, is DTGVSQNPRHKITKRGQNVTFRCDPISEHNRLYWYRQTLGQGPEFLTYFQNEAQLEKSRLLSDRFSAERPKGSFSTLEIQRTEQGDSAMYLCASSLGENPRVEQYFGPGTRLTVT.

The chain combines TRBV10-3 with TRBJ1-4, with D unclear. The germline V and J ends were trimmed by 2 bases and 8 bases, with 9 bases remaining between them. This CDR3 comprises 13 residues. The germline V gene encodes CDR1 ENHRY and CDR2 SYGVKD. The DNA for the CDR3 is TGTGCCATCAGTGAGGGGAACGAGGAAAAACTGTTTTTT. It translates to CAISEGNEEKLFF.